Below, 16 T cell receptor beta chains from the same sample are listed, as sequenced in a study of blood T cells in healthy people across ages. PCR was performed a second time for about 7 to 12 cycles using a sample-barcoded 5' primer and a J-beta primer mix. TCRdb recomputed calls from the 5' RACE reads with MiXCR, one row per CDR3 protein. This sample has 500,000 to 650,000 distinct CDR3 sequences; about 27% occur once, and the top ten carry over 3.5%. These same data were also listed under a study on T cells of mothers and their children.

Input material: blood. The receptor set was obtained from a boy between 2 and 10 years old in good health.

This CDR3 is CATKFSGANVLTF. In DNA, the CDR3 is TGTGCCACCAAGTTCTCTGGGGCCAACGTCCTGACTTTC. The chain combines TRBV15 with TRBJ2-6; D unresolved. Germline V gene lookup returns CDR1 LNHNV and CDR2 YYDKDF (reference sequence). Trimming pared 7 bases from V and 0 bases from J, leaving 4 bases between. The CDR3 extends over 13 amino acids.

This chain uses TRBV21-1 with TRBJ2-7; no check of the table's D call, TRBD2, against the DNA was made. TRBV21-1 is tagged as a pseudogene. This CDR3 comprises 17 residues. The CDR3, as DNA: TGTGCCAGCAGCAACCTCTTTGGCGGGAGCCCTCCCTACGAGCAGTACTTC. Protein sequence: CASSNLFGGSPPYEQYF.

In its sample, this clonotype was seen a few times. This chain links TRBV9 with TRBJ2-2; D is uncertain. The V and J ends lost 0 bases and 3 bases respectively, with 6 bases between them. This CDR3 spans 14 amino acids. The germline V gene has CDR1 SGDLS and CDR2 YYNGEE. This CDR3 reads CASSVVGDTGELFF. DNA of the CDR3: TGTGCCAGCAGCGTAGTTGGAGACACCGGGGAGCTGTTTTTT.

The rearrangement joins TRBV7-2 to TRBJ1-5; TRBD1 aligns across 7 bases. V was pared by 5 bases and J by 0 bases, with 4 bases of the junction left unmatched. This CDR3 is built from 15 residues. CDR1 is SGHTA, CDR2 FQGNSA, per germline. The CDR3 sequence: CASSRGTVSNQPQHF. Written as DNA, the CDR3 is TGTGCCAGCAGCCGGGGGACAGTTAGCAATCAGCCCCAGCATTTT.

This clonotype has just a few counts. The chain recombines TRBV6-1 with TRBJ2-5, with a weak D call TRBD2 (5 bases). This CDR3 has 13 residues. CDR1 is MNHNS, CDR2 SASEGT, per germline. Trimming took 8 bases from V and 2 from J, leaving 12 bases between them. CDR3 sequence: CASDITGQETQYF. CDR3 sequence (DNA): TGTGCCAGCGATATCACGGGGCAAGAGACCCAGTACTTC.

This clonotype was seen a few times. J is TRBJ1-3 and V is TRBV7-3, with a weak D call TRBD1 (6 bases). Germline V gene data show CDR1 as SGHTA and CDR2 as FQGTGA. CDR3 length: 15 residues. Trimming left V 3 bases short and J 0 bases short, with 9 bases between. CDR3 in amino acids: CASSFTGSSGNTIYF. CDR3 bases: TGTGCCAGCAGCTTTACAGGGAGCTCTGGAAACACCATATATTTT.

The J gene is TRBJ1-4, the V gene TRBV12-3 or TRBV12-4, with TRBD1 as a possible D gene (6 bases). The CDR3 is 15 amino acids. Trimming stripped 5 bases from V and 3 bases from J, with 13 bases between. Here the CDR3 reads CASSESGAANEKLFF. In DNA form, the CDR3 reads TGTGCCAGCAGTGAATCAGGGGCGGCTAATGAAAAACTGTTTTTT.

J is TRBJ2-7 and V is TRBV20-1; no definite D call. In germline, CDR1 is DFQATT, CDR2 SNEGSKA (reference sequence). Trimming removed 6 bases from V and 2 bases from J, with 17 bases in between. The CDR3 is 14 amino acids. The CDR3: CSATPGTNTYEQYF. CDR3 coding DNA: TGCAGTGCCACCCCGGGTACTAACACCTACGAGCAGTACTTC.

This clonotype turned up a few times. This chain joins TRBV18 and TRBJ2-1; 10 bases match TRBD1. V was pared by 2 bases and J by 0 bases, with 1 base of the junction left unmatched. The germline CDR1 and CDR2 sequences are KGHSH and LQKENI. The CDR3 is 16 residues long. Here the CDR3 DNA reads TGTGCCAGCTCACCAAGGACAGGGGGCTCCTACAATGAGCAGTTCTTC. Translating gives CASSPRTGGSYNEQFF. The whole variable domain, remainder taken from reference TRBV18 and TRBJ2-1, is NAGVMQNPRHLVRRRGQEARLRCSPMKGHSHVYWYRQLPEEGLKFMVYLQKENIIDESGMPKERFSAEFPKEGPSILRIQQVVRGDSAAYFCASSPRTGGSYNEQFFGPGTRLTVL.

This clonotype was counted ten times or more. The chain combines TRBV12-5 with TRBJ2-5, with TRBD1 identical over 7 bases. The J call is doubtful: the DNA matches TRBJ2-7 better. The germline V gene has CDR1 LGHNT and CDR2 FRNRAP. The CDR3 length is 14 residues. The CDR3 protein is CASDKGQYSYEQYF. The CDR3 region has the DNA TGTGCTAGTGACAAGGGACAGTACTCCTACGAGCAGTACTTC.

Ten or more counts support this clonotype. CDR3 sequence reads: CASRGGQGAYEQYF. The CDR3 DNA sequence: TGTGCCAGCAGAGGGGGACAGGGGGCCTACGAGCAGTACTTC. The chain combines TRBV12-3 or TRBV12-4 with TRBJ2-5; 11 positions match TRBD1. The DNA end is a closer match to TRBJ2-7, so the J assignment may be wrong. The CDR3 spans 14 residues.

There are a few counts of this clonotype. The chain combines TRBV20-1 with TRBJ1-1; tentative D call: TRBD1 (5 bases). Germline V gene data show CDR1 as DFQATT and CDR2 as SNEGSKA (reference sequence). This CDR3 has 12 residues. Trimming left V 6 bases short and J 3 bases short, with 11 bases between. The CDR3, as DNA: TGCAGTGCCAGACAGTCGGACACTGAAGCTTTCTTT. Its protein is CSARQSDTEAFF.

The chain employs TRBV12-3 or TRBV12-4 and TRBJ2-2, with a possible D match to TRBD2 (6 bases). The V end was cut by 9 bases, the J end by 8 bases, with 16 bases between. The CDR3 has 13 residues. The CDR3 coding sequence is TGTGCCAGTTGGGACGGCGGGATAGGGGAGCTGTTTTTT. Translation: CASWDGGIGELFF.

This clonotype was observed a few times. The J gene is TRBJ2-7, the V gene TRBV20-1; TRBD1 is a possible D gene (5 bases). Germline V gives CDR1 DFQATT, CDR2 SNEGSKA (reference sequence). The CDR3 spans 12 residues. The V end was cut by 1 base, the J end by 2 bases, with 6 bases between. This chain's CDR3 is CSARARAYEQYF. DNA of the CDR3: TGCAGTGCTAGAGCCAGGGCCTACGAGCAGTACTTC.

Here the CDR3 reads CASSLASSGRAVSGEQFF. The CDR3 nucleotides read TGTGCCAGCAGCTTAGCATCTAGCGGGAGGGCGGTCTCCGGTGAGCAGTTCTTC. The V and J genes are TRBV11-2 and TRBJ2-1; 12 bases are shared with TRBD2. The J segment lost 9 bases and the V segment lost 1 base, leaving 13 bases of the junction unmatched. Per the germline V gene, CDR1 is SGHAT and CDR2 is FQNNGV. The CDR3 extends over 18 amino acids.

This clonotype showed up just a few times. The chain couples TRBV10-3 to TRBJ2-5; TRBD1 matches 12 bases. The better agreement between TRBJ2-7 and the DNA end casts doubt on the J call. The CDR3 consists of 17 residues. The germline V gene has CDR1 ENHRY and CDR2 SYGVKD. CDR3 sequence reads: CAISESGQGASTHEQYF. CDR3 sequence (DNA): TGTGCCATCAGTGAGTCGGGACAGGGGGCCAGCACCCACGAGCAGTACTTC.